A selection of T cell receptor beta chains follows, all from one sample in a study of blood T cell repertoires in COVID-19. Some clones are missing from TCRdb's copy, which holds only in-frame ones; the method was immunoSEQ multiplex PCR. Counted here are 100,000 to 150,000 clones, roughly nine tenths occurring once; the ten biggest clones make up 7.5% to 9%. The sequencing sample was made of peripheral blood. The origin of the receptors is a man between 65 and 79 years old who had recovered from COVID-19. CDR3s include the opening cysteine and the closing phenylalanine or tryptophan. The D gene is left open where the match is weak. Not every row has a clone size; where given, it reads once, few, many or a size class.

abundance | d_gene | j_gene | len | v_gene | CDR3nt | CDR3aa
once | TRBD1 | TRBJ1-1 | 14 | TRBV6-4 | TGTGCCAGCAGGCCTCACAGGGGGAACACTGAAGCTTTCTTT | CASRPHRGNTEAFF
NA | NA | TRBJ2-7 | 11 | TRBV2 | TGTGCCAGCAGTGAAGGGGGGGGCGGATCCTTC | CASSEGGGGSF
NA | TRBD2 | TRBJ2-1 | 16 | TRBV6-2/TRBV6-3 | TGTGCCAGCAGCCTTGGGGGACTAGCGGGTTACAATGAGCAGTTCTTC | CASSLGGLAGYNEQFF
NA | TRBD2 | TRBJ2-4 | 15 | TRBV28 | TGTGCCAGCACCCCGGGACTAGCGGGGAAAAACATTCAGTACTTC | CASTPGLAGKNIQYF
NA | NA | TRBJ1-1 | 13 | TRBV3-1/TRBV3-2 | TGTGCCAGCGCCCTTGCCCTTGAGACTGAAGCTTTCTTT | CASALALETEAFF
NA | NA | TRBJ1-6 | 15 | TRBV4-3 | TGCGCCAGCAGCCGGAACCCTGGGGGGGATTCACCCCTCCACTTT | CASSRNPGGDSPLHF
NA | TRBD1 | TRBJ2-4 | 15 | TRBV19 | TGTGCCAGTAGTAGACAGGGGCTCACGGGGAACATTCAGTACTTC | CASSRQGLTGNIQYF
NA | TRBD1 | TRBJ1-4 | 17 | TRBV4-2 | TGTGCCAGCAGCCAAGATGGACAGGGGGGCGGATTAGAAAAACTGTTTTTT | CASSQDGQGGGLEKLFF
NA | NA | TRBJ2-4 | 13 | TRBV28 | TGTGCCAGCAGTTTGATAGGGGGGGACATTCAGTACTTC | CASSLIGGDIQYF
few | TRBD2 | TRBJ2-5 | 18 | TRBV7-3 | TGTGCCAGCAGCTTCCCGCGACTAGCGGGGGGGATCCAAGAGACCCAGTACTTC | CASSFPRLAGGIQETQYF
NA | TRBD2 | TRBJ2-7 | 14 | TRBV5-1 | TGCGCCAGCAGCTTGGCGGGAGGTCCCTACGAGCAGTACTTC | CASSLAGGPYEQYF
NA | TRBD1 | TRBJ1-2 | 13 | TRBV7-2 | TGTGCCAGCAGCGTGGGACAGGGCTATGGCTACACCTTC | CASSVGQGYGYTF
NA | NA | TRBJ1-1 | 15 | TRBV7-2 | TGTGCCAGCAGCTCGCGTTGGGCCCGAGACACTGAAGCTTTCTTT | CASSSRWARDTEAFF
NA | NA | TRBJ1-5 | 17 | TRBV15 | TGTGCCACCAGCAGAGATCCGGTCAGGACTGTTCATCAGCCCCAGCATTTT | CATSRDPVRTVHQPQHF
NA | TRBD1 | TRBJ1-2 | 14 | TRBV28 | TGTGCCAGCAGTGGGACAGGGAGAATCTATGGCTACACCTTC | CASSGTGRIYGYTF
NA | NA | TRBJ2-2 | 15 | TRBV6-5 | TGTGCCAGCAGTTACTCAGGGGAATCGTCCGGGGAGCTGTTTTTT | CASSYSGESSGELFF
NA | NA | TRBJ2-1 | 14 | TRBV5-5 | TGTGCCAGCAGCTTGATCGGGGGACTCAATGAGCAGTTCTTC | CASSLIGGLNEQFF
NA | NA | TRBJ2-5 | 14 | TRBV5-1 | TGCGCCAGCAGCTTCTACAGGGTCCAAGAGACCCAGTACTTC | CASSFYRVQETQYF
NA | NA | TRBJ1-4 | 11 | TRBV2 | TGTGCCAGACTAAGTGGGAGGGGGGATAAATTT | CARLSGRGDKF
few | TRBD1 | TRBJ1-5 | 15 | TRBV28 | TGTGCCAGCAGTTCATACAGGGGTCCGAATCAGCCCCAGCATTTT | CASSSYRGPNQPQHF
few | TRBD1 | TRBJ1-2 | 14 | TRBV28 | TGTGCCAGCAGTTCCGGGACAGGCCTTTATGGCTACACCTTC | CASSSGTGLYGYTF
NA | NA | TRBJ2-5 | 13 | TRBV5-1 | TGCGCCAGCAGCTTTGGCAGCCAAGAGACCCAGTACTTC | CASSFGSQETQYF
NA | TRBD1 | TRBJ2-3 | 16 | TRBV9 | TGTGCCAGCAGCGTACATCCAGGGGGCATCGCAGATACGCAGTATTTT | CASSVHPGGIADTQYF
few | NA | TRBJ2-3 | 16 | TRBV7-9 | TGTGCCAGCAGCTTCATCCGGGACTTAAGATCAGATACGCAGTATTTT | CASSFIRDLRSDTQYF
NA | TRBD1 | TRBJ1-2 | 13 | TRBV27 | TGTGCCAGCAGGCGAGACAGGGCTTATGGCTACACCTTC | CASRRDRAYGYTF
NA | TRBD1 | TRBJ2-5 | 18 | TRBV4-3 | TGCGCCAGCAGCCAAGAATACACAGGCACAGGGACAGCAGAGACCCAGTACTTC | CASSQEYTGTGTAETQYF
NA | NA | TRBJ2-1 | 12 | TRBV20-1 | TGCAGTGCTAGTCTCAGGGTGGATGAGCAGTTCTTC | CSASLRVDEQFF
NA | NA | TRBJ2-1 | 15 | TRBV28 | TGTGCCAGCAGTCTCCCCGGTGGGTCAGGGAATGAGCAGTTCTTC | CASSLPGGSGNEQFF
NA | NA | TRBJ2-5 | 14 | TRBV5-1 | TGCGCCAGCAGCTTGTCCAGGGCCCAAGAGACCCAGTACTTC | CASSLSRAQETQYF
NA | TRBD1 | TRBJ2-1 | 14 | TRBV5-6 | TGTGCCAGCAGCTTGCCGGACAGGTACAATGAGCAGTTCTTC | CASSLPDRYNEQFF
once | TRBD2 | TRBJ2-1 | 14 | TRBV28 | TGTGCCAGCAGCCTAGCGGGACCGTACAATGAGCAGTTCTTC | CASSLAGPYNEQFF
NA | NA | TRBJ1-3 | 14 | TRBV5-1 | TGCGCCAGCAGCTTAACAGGTCTCAGGGACACCATATATTTT | CASSLTGLRDTIYF
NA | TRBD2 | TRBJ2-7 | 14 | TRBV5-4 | TGTGCCAGCAGCTTGGAACTAGCGAGCTACGAGCAGTACTTC | CASSLELASYEQYF
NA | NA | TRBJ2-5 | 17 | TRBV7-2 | TGTGCCAGCAGCTTAGGGCGGAACACCTTAAACCAAGAGACCCAGTACTTC | CASSLGRNTLNQETQYF
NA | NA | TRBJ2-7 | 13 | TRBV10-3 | TGTGCCATCAGTAGGGACACATCCTACGAGCAGTACTTC | CAISRDTSYEQYF
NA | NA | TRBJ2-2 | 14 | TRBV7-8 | TGTGCCAGCAGCGCATTACAGGCCACCGGGGAGCTGTTTTTT | CASSALQATGELFF
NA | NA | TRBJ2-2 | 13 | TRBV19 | TGTGCCAGTAGTGGACATAACACCGGGGAGCTGTTTTTT | CASSGHNTGELFF
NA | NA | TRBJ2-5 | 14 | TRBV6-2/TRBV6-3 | TGTGCCAGCAGTATACTCCCAGGGTACGAGACCCAGTACTTC | CASSILPGYETQYF
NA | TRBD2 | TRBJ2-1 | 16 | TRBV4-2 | TGTGCCAGCAGCCAAGTGGGGGGGGTGTCCTACAATGAGCAGTTCTTC | CASSQVGGVSYNEQFF
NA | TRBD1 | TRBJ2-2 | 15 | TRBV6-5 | TGTGCCAGCAGTTACTCGACAGGGGTCACCGGGGAGCTGTTTTTT | CASSYSTGVTGELFF
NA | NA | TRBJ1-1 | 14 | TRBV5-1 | TGCGCCAGCAGCTTGCGGGGGGAGAACACTGAAGCTTTCTTT | CASSLRGENTEAFF
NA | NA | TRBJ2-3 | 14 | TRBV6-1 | TGTGCCAGCATTGAAGCTGGGGGCTCAGATACGCAGTATTTT | CASIEAGGSDTQYF
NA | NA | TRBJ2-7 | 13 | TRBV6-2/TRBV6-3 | TGTGCCAGCAGTTACTCGTCCAGCTACGAGCAGTACTTC | CASSYSSSYEQYF
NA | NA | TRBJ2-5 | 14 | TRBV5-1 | TGCGCCAGCAGCTTGGTCGGGGGCCAAGAGACCCAGTACTTC | CASSLVGGQETQYF
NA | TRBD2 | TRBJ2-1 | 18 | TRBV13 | TGTGCCAGCAGCTTACTCCCCCCGGGGGGGCTCGTTTACAATGAGCAGTTCTTC | CASSLLPPGGLVYNEQFF
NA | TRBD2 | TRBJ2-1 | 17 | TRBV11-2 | TGTGCCAGCAGCCACCAGCTAGCGGGGCAACCGTCCGATGAGCAGTTCTTC | CASSHQLAGQPSDEQFF
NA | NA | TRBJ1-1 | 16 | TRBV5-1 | TGCGCCAGCAGCCCGGGGTTGGCGGGAGGGGACACTGAAGCTTTCTTT | CASSPGLAGGDTEAFF
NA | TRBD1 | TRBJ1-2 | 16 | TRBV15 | TGTGCCACCAGCAGGTTACAGGGGGCGCCTTTTAATGGCTACACCTTC | CATSRLQGAPFNGYTF
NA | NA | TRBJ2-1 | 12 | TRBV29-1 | TGCAGCGTCGCGGACTGGAGAAATGAGCAGTTCTTC | CSVADWRNEQFF
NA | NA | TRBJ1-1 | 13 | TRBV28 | TGTGCCAGCAGGTTGACAATCCGGACTGAAGCTTTCTTT | CASRLTIRTEAFF
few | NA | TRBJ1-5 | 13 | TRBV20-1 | TGCAGTGCTAGTACAGTGAGCAATCAGCCCCAGCATTTT | CSASTVSNQPQHF
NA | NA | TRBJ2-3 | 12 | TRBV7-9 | TGTGCCAGCAGCTTCCCTTCGGGGACGCAGTATTTT | CASSFPSGTQYF
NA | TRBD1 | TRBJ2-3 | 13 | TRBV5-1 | TGCGCCAGCAGCTTGGACAGGGGGGATACGCAGTATTTT | CASSLDRGDTQYF
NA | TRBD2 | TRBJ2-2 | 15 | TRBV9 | TGTGCCAGCAGCGGTAGCGGGGGATTCACCGGGGAGCTGTTTTTT | CASSGSGGFTGELFF
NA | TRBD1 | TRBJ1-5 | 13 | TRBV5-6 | TGTGCCAGCAGCCTAACAGGGGATAAGCCCCAGCATTTT | CASSLTGDKPQHF